A single sample gave rise to the 30 T cell receptor beta chains below, sequenced in a study of radiation and T cells in renal cell carcinoma. The table came from immunoSEQ multiplex PCR; TCRdb's copy has only in-frame clones and leaves some out. The sample carries 120,000 to 150,000 clones, about nine tenths recorded once. Time point described: baseline pretreatment blood. Described treatment: 15 Gy SBRT to primary tumor, nephrectomy 4 weeks later. The sequencing used blood, collected from a patient whose treatment included radiotherapy and nephrectomy. These receptors originate from a woman in her 70s with renal cell carcinoma.

This rearrangement joins TRBV5-6 to TRBJ2-3; the match to TRBD1 covers 8 bases. V shed 2 bases, J shed 2 bases, and the junction held 7 bases outside the gene matches. Germline values: CDR1 SGHDT, CDR2 YYEEEE. The CDR3 spans 16 residues. DNA for the CDR3: TGTGCCAGCAGCTTAGGGACAGGATTATTCACAGATACGCAGTATTTT. This codes for CASSLGTGLFTDTQYF.

J is TRBJ1-2 and V is TRBV19; no firm D call. Germline CDR1 is LNHDA and CDR2 is SQIVND (reference sequence). The CDR3 extends over 15 amino acids. V lost 3 bases and J lost 2, with 13 bases in between. As DNA, the CDR3 is TGTGCCAGTAGTATGATAAGTCTTCTAAACTATGGCTACACCTTC. Protein product: CASSMISLLNYGYTF.

The rearrangement joins TRBV5-4 to TRBJ2-7; D possibly corresponds to TRBD2 (5 bases). V gave up 4 bases and J gave up 5 bases, with 13 bases separating them. The CDR3 has 13 residues. Germline V lookup: CDR1 SGHNT, CDR2 YYREEE (reference sequence). CDR3 in amino acids: CASSHRGANEQYF. CDR3 nucleotides: TGTGCCAGCAGCCACCGGGGAGCAAACGAGCAGTACTTC.

Only a few counts were recorded for this clone. The chain employs TRBV10-1 and TRBJ1-5, with 7 positions matching TRBD1. V trimming: 3 bases; J trimming: 5 bases; junction bases outside the gene matches: 1. The germline V gene encodes CDR1 WNHNN and CDR2 SYGVQD (reference sequence). The CDR3 has 13 amino acids. The CDR3 protein is CASSETGDQPQHF. In DNA form, the CDR3 reads TGCGCCAGCAGTGAAACAGGGGATCAGCCCCAGCATTTT.

This clone showed up just a few times. The rearrangement joins TRBV5-1 to TRBJ2-3; 10 positions match TRBD2. The V segment lost 3 bases and the J segment 6 bases; nucleotides outside the gene matches: 13. The CDR3 has 17 residues. Germline loops: CDR1 SGHRS, CDR2 YFSETQ. The CDR3 DNA sequence: TGCGCCAGCAGCTCGGCGGCTAGCGGGGGCCTTGGGGATACGCAGTATTTT. This gives the protein CASSSAASGGLGDTQYF.

The rearrangement uses TRBV18 and TRBJ1-1; no clear D. The CDR3 spans 13 residues. With 0 bases removed from V and 6 bases from J, the gap between germline ends came to 8 bases. CDR1 is KGHSH and CDR2 is LQKENI in the germline V gene. The CDR3 loop reads CASSPPPGSEAFF. In DNA form, the CDR3 reads TGTGCCAGCTCACCACCCCCGGGGTCTGAAGCTTTCTTT.

This chain joins TRBV19 and TRBJ2-3, with TRBD2 matching over 10 bases. The ends lost 4 bases at V and 5 bases at J; junction bases unmatched: 9. The CDR3 runs 16 residues. Germline lookup yields CDR1 LNHDA and CDR2 SQIVND (reference sequence). CDR3 coding DNA: TGTGCCAGTAGTACCTCCAGCGGGGGGGCCGGAGATACGCAGTATTTT. Its protein is CASSTSSGGAGDTQYF. The entire variable domain, with the rest obtained from reference TRBV19 and TRBJ2-3, is as follows: DGGITQSPKYLFRKEGQNVTLSCEQNLNHDAMYWYRQDPGQGLRLIYYSQIVNDFQKGDIAEGYSVSREKKESFPLTVTSAQKNPTAFYLCASSTSSGGAGDTQYFGPGTRLTVL.

This clone was seen once. V is TRBV5-1 and J is TRBJ2-5, with D uncertain. This CDR3 region has 15 residues. The germline V gene has CDR1 SGHRS and CDR2 YFSETQ. V lost 0 bases to trimming and J lost 5 bases, with 14 bases between them. CDR3 bases: TGCGCCAGCAGCTTGGGAGGTCTATTTCTGGAGACCCAGTACTTC. This translates into CASSLGGLFLETQYF.

J is TRBJ2-7 and V is TRBV6-1; possibly TRBD1 for D (5 bases). CDR1 MNHNS and CDR2 SASEGT come from the germline V gene. CDR3 size: 13 residues. Deletions cut 6 bases from V and 2 bases from J, with 11 bases between. The CDR3 region has the DNA TGTGCCAGCAGCGCTTTGACAGCCTACGAGCAGTACTTC. Its protein product is CASSALTAYEQYF.

The chain links TRBV19 to TRBJ2-5; TRBD2 is a possible D gene (7 bases). Trimming shortened V by 7 bases and J by 2 bases, and 14 bases separated the two germline ends. From germline, CDR1 is LNHDA and CDR2 SQIVND (reference sequence). This CDR3 has 14 amino acids. The CDR3 DNA sequence: TGTGCCAGTACCGAGGCGGGGGCTCAAGAGACCCAGTACTTC. It specifies CASTEAGAQETQYF.

The rearrangement joins TRBV6-5 to TRBJ1-1; 8 bases are shared with TRBD1. The J segment lost 1 base and the V segment lost 5 bases, leaving 3 bases of the junction unmatched. The CDR3 totals 14 residues. CDR1 and CDR2 (germline): MNHEY, SVGAGI. In DNA form, the CDR3 reads TGTGCCAGCAGTCTCGGACAGGGGAACACTGAAGCTTTCTTT. Translated, it gives CASSLGQGNTEAFF.

The chain employs TRBV5-1 and TRBJ2-1, with 10 nucleotides matching TRBD2. This CDR3 is 17 amino acids long. The germline V gene encodes CDR1 SGHRS and CDR2 YFSETQ. Trimming cost V 1 base and J 5 bases; bases outside gene matches: 9. For the CDR3, the DNA is TGCGCCAGCAGCTTGTATTCTAGCGGGGGACCACACAATGAGCAGTTCTTC. Protein: CASSLYSSGGPHNEQFF. The complete variable domain, with remaining parts taken from reference TRBV5-1 and TRBJ2-1, reads KAGVTQTPRYLIKTRGQQVTLSCSPISGHRSVSWYQQTPGQGLQFLFEYFSETQRNKGNFPGRFSGRQFSNSRSEMNVSTLELGDSALYLCASSLYSSGGPHNEQFFGPGTRLTVL.

This rearrangement joins TRBV19 to TRBJ2-5; 8 bases agree with TRBD1. The CDR3 contains 13 residues. V lost 6 bases, J lost 3 bases, and 3 bases stayed unmatched. CDR1 is LNHDA and CDR2 is SQIVND in the germline V gene (reference sequence). CDR3 nucleotide sequence: TGTGCCAGTAGCCCGGGACAGGAAGAGACCCAGTACTTC. This translates into CASSPGQEETQYF.

In its sample, this clone was seen once. The rearrangement joins TRBV7-9 to TRBJ1-5, with D unresolved. Trimming shortened V by 4 bases and J by 7 bases, and 8 bases separated the two germline ends. Germline CDR1 SEHNR, CDR2 FQNEAQ (reference sequence). The CDR3 runs to 12 residues. The CDR3 coding sequence is TGTGCCAGCAGCTCACCGGTGCAGCCCCAGCATTTT. It yields the protein CASSSPVQPQHF.

The chain's CDR3 is CASSLSGTSSTDTQYF. The CDR3 region has the DNA TGTGCCAGCAGCTTAAGCGGGACGTCTAGCACAGATACGCAGTATTTT. The chain recombines TRBV7-2 with TRBJ2-3, with TRBD2 identical over 7 bases. This CDR3 contains 16 residues. Trimming cost V 2 bases and J 0 bases; bases outside gene matches: 5. Germline-derived CDR1 and CDR2 are SGHTA and FQGNSA.

The chain links TRBV14 to TRBJ1-1, with TRBD1 matching 7 bases. CDR1 is SGHDN, CDR2 FVKESK, per germline. The CDR3 covers 15 residues. V lost 1 base, J lost 1 base, and 3 bases stayed unmatched. The CDR3 spells CASSQGPGGNTEAFF. The DNA for the CDR3 is TGTGCCAGCAGCCAAGGTCCAGGGGGGAACACTGAAGCTTTCTTT.

The V gene is TRBV7-2, the J gene TRBJ2-7; 7 bases agree with TRBD1. The CDR3 has 12 residues. V gave up 1 base and J gave up 6 bases; unmatched junction bases: 0. Germline CDR1 is SGHTA and CDR2 is FQGNSA. CDR3 coding DNA: TGTGCCAGCAGCTTAGACAGGGGCGAGCAGTACTTC. Translation gives CASSLDRGEQYF. Together with reference TRBV7-2 and TRBJ2-7, the CDR3 gives the full variable domain: GAGVSQSPSNKVTEKGKDVELRCDPISGHTALYWYRQSLGQGLEFLIYFQGNSAPDKSGLPSDRFSAERTGGSVSTLTIQRTQQEDSAVYLCASSLDRGEQYFGPGTRLTVT.

The chain employs TRBV19 and TRBJ2-1; possible D gene TRBD2, 5 bases. The CDR3 runs to 13 residues. CDR1 is LNHDA and CDR2 is SQIVND in the germline V gene (reference sequence). V was trimmed by 6 bases and J by 3 bases, leaving 9 bases between them. The CDR3 DNA reads TGTGCCAGTAGAGCCGGGAACTACAATGAGCAGTTCTTC. Translated, it gives CASRAGNYNEQFF.

This clone showed up just once. The genes are TRBV6-5 and TRBJ2-5; 10 nucleotides align to TRBD2. The germline V gene encodes CDR1 MNHEY and CDR2 SVGAGI. The trim removed 4 bases at V and 5 bases at J, leaving 7 bases unmatched. The CDR3 contains 15 residues. In DNA form, the CDR3 reads TGTGCCAGCAGTTGGGGGGGGACTAGCGCCGAGACCCAGTACTTC. Amino acid sequence: CASSWGGTSAETQYF.

The chain uses TRBV6-6 and TRBJ2-7; possibly TRBD1 for D (8 bases). The CDR3 totals 15 residues. Germline V gives CDR1 MNHNY, CDR2 SVGAGI (reference sequence). V lost 6 bases and J lost 6, with 21 bases in between. CDR3 sequence (DNA): TGTGCCAGCAGCGATAAACCTACAGGGGGGGGCGAGCAGTACTTC. Amino acid sequence: CASSDKPTGGGEQYF.

This chain connects TRBV11-3 to TRBJ1-1; possible D gene TRBD1, 5 bases. V lost 7 bases and J 0 bases, leaving 12 bases between the germline ends. The CDR3 contains 14 residues. Germline V gene sequence: CDR1 SGHNT, CDR2 YENEEA. As DNA, the CDR3 is TGTGCCAGCACCCCGGGGCCCATGAACACTGAAGCTTTCTTT. The encoded protein is CASTPGPMNTEAFF.

V and J are TRBV30 and TRBJ1-1; 12 bases agree with TRBD1. Germline V CDR1 and CDR2: GTSNPN, SVGIG (reference sequence). V lost 3 bases and J lost 7; bases outside the gene matches: 9. CDR3 length: 15 residues. CDR3 sequence reads: CAWRPPGQGANEAFF. The CDR3, as DNA: TGTGCCTGGAGGCCGCCGGGACAGGGGGCTAATGAAGCTTTCTTT.

A single count supports this clone. The V call is TRBV19, the J call TRBJ1-2, with D possibly being TRBD1 (6 bases). CDR3 length: 14 amino acids. The germline CDR1 and CDR2 sequences are LNHDA and SQIVND (reference sequence). The germline V and J ends were trimmed by 5 bases and 3 bases, with 13 bases remaining between them. CDR3 loop: CASSLQGVDYGYTF. The CDR3 DNA sequence: TGTGCCAGTAGTCTACAGGGCGTTGACTATGGCTACACCTTC.

V and J are TRBV19 and TRBJ2-5, with a tentative D call TRBD2 (5 bases). Looked up from germline, CDR1 is LNHDA and CDR2 is SQIVND (reference sequence). The CDR3 is 13 residues long. Trimming pared 10 bases from V and 5 bases from J, leaving 17 bases between. CDR3 sequence (DNA): TGTGCCACCACCTTAATGCCGGGGGAGACCCAGTACTTC. Encoded protein: CATTLMPGETQYF.

DNA of the CDR3: TGTGCCAGCAGTGAGGCCTACGAGCAGTACTTC. Protein product: CASSEAYEQYF. The J gene is TRBJ2-7, the V gene TRBV6-1; no clear D gene. This CDR3 is 11 amino acids long. V was shortened by 3 bases and J by 2 bases, with 2 bases between the two germline ends. Germline V gene lookup returns CDR1 MNHNS and CDR2 SASEGT.

The chain joins TRBV28 to TRBJ1-2; no clear D. This CDR3 comprises 14 residues. V lost 5 bases and J 4 bases, leaving 14 bases between the germline ends. Germline lookup yields CDR1 MDHEN and CDR2 SYDVKM. CDR3 amino acids: CASSALKGGYGYTF. Written as DNA, the CDR3 is TGTGCCAGCAGTGCCCTCAAGGGAGGCTATGGCTACACCTTC.

The V gene is TRBV7-2, the J gene TRBJ2-5, with D uncertain. The germline CDR1 and CDR2 sequences are SGHTA and FQGNSA. V lost 2 bases and J lost 4, with 11 bases in between. This CDR3 has 14 residues. DNA of the CDR3: TGTGCCAGCAGCTTATTTTATCAGAGAGAGACCCAGTACTTC. As protein: CASSLFYQRETQYF.

The chain combines TRBV7-9 with TRBJ1-5; the match to TRBD1 covers 7 bases. J lost 2 bases, V lost 5 bases, and 9 bases had no gene match. Germline CDR1 SEHNR, CDR2 FQNEAQ (reference sequence). The CDR3 spans 16 residues. The DNA of the CDR3 is TGTGCCAGCAGCCCGACGACAGGGAAGGGCAATCAGCCCCAGCATTTT. Residues: CASSPTTGKGNQPQHF.

The gene calls are TRBV6-7 and TRBJ2-7; tentatively, D is TRBD1 (5 bases). TRBV6-7 is treated as an ORF (open reading frame) with a function not yet certain. V lost 1 base to trimming and J lost 7 bases, with 8 bases between them. This CDR3 comprises 12 residues. CDR3 loop: CASSYFDSEQYF. Written as DNA, the CDR3 is TGTGCCAGCAGTTACTTCGACAGTGAGCAGTACTTC.

This chain joins TRBV5-1 and TRBJ2-7; D is uncertain. Trimming took 0 bases from V and 4 from J, leaving 8 bases between them. The CDR3 is made up of 13 amino acids. CDR1 SGHRS and CDR2 YFSETQ come from the germline V gene. The chain's CDR3 is CASSLDSRYEQYF. For the CDR3, the DNA is TGCGCCAGCAGCTTGGATTCAAGGTACGAGCAGTACTTC.